A single sample gave rise to the 18 T cell receptor beta chains below, sequenced in a study of shared clonotypes between healthy human individuals. Sequenced by immunoSEQ multiplex PCR; TCRdb stores in-frame clones only, minus some. The sample contains millions of clones, over 85% of which appear only once. CD45RO-negative cells were positively selected for CCR7, leaving out terminally differentiated effector memory CD45RA+ cells. The sample consisted of naive CD8+ T cells sorted from blood. The receptors were gathered from a man younger than 30 in good health.

This clone was observed a single time. The gene calls are TRBV4-1 and TRBJ1-1; D gene uncertain. V was clipped by 0 bases and J by 4 bases, with 12 bases between them. The CDR3 has 15 residues. Germline assignment: CDR1 MGHRA and CDR2 YSYEKL. In DNA form, the CDR3 reads TGCGCCAGCAGCCAAGAGGTGGCAGAGGGCACTGAAGCTTTCTTT. Protein: CASSQEVAEGTEAFF.

The chain recombines TRBV5-8 with TRBJ1-1, with D possibly matching TRBD1 (5 bases). Trimming cost V 0 bases and J 4 bases, with 10 bases left between them. This CDR3 spans 14 amino acids. Germline V gene lookup returns CDR1 SGHTS and CDR2 YDEGEE. CDR3 DNA: TGTGCCAGCAGCTTGGCCTTTGGGGCCACTGAAGCTTTCTTT. It codes for CASSLAFGATEAFF.

The chain combines TRBV27 with TRBJ2-7; D is ambiguous. This CDR3 spans 15 amino acids. Germline V gives CDR1 MNHEY, CDR2 SMNVEV (reference sequence). V was cut by 6 bases and J by 3 bases, with 18 bases left in between. CDR3: CASSPLLGTGYEQYF. The CDR3 bases are TGTGCCAGCAGCCCTTTATTAGGCACGGGCTACGAGCAGTACTTC.

The chain's CDR3 is CASSQMGVQSHTGELFF. The DNA of the CDR3 is TGTGCCAGCAGTCAAATGGGAGTCCAATCGCACACCGGGGAGCTGTTTTTT. The V call is TRBV27, the J call TRBJ2-2; tentatively, D is TRBD2 (5 bases). Trimming pared 5 bases from V and 3 bases from J, leaving 19 bases between. The length of the CDR3 is 17 residues. The germline V gene encodes CDR1 MNHEY and CDR2 SMNVEV (reference sequence).

This rearrangement joins TRBV6-6 to TRBJ2-3, with TRBD2 matching over 9 bases. CDR1 is MNHNY, CDR2 SVGAGI, per germline (reference sequence). Trimming at V came to 8 bases and at J to 2 bases, leaving 8 bases not matched to a gene. CDR3 length: 15 residues. CDR3 nucleotides: TGTGCCAGCCCTCCCCTAGCGGGGTACACAGATACGCAGTATTTT. Translating gives CASPPLAGYTDTQYF.

The chain couples TRBV5-4 to TRBJ2-7; possible D gene TRBD2, 5 bases. Trimming pared 4 bases from V and 5 bases from J, leaving 13 bases between. The CDR3 runs to 13 residues. Germline loops: CDR1 SGHNT, CDR2 YYREEE (reference sequence). The CDR3 region has the DNA TGTGCCAGCAGCCTGTCGGGGAACCACGAGCAGTACTTC. Protein sequence: CASSLSGNHEQYF.

The chain has TRBV6-1 and TRBJ1-3, with D unresolved. This CDR3 comprises 16 residues. Germline V lookup: CDR1 MNHNS, CDR2 SASEGT. V was trimmed by 3 bases and J by 2 bases, leaving 14 bases between them. The CDR3, as DNA: TGTGCCAGCAGTGACCGGGGATTTGGGCCTGGAAACACCATATATTTT. Translating it yields CASSDRGFGPGNTIYF.

This chain connects TRBV4-1 to TRBJ1-4; D is undetermined. The V gene's germline CDR1 is MGHRA and CDR2 YSYEKL. V was trimmed by 1 base and J by 3 bases, leaving 6 bases between them. The CDR3 totals 14 residues. CDR3 amino acids: CASSQVGSNEKLFF. CDR3 coding DNA: TGCGCCAGCAGCCAAGTGGGGTCTAATGAAAAACTGTTTTTT.

The chain is built from TRBV7-8 and TRBJ1-2; D is perhaps TRBD1 (5 bases). V shed 5 bases and J shed 7 bases, with 17 bases lying between them. CDR1 and CDR2 (germline): SGHVS, FQNEAQ. There are 14 residues in the CDR3. In DNA form, the CDR3 reads TGTGCCAGCAGCCGGCTTCCGGGGACCGGTGGCTACACCTTC. It codes for CASSRLPGTGGYTF.

This clone came up once. The J gene is TRBJ2-7, the V gene TRBV13; D may match TRBD1 or TRBD2 (6 bases each). The ends were cut back, 3 bases at V and 4 bases at J, with 13 bases in the middle. Germline values: CDR1 PRHDT, CDR2 FYEKMQ (reference sequence). This CDR3 contains 14 residues. CDR3 nucleotide sequence: TGTGCCAGCAGCTTCGGGGGCTGGGATTACGAGCAGTACTTC. This sequence encodes CASSFGGWDYEQYF.

Concerning this clone: The sample has other DNA sequences that encode this CDR3 too. V gene TRBV9 combines with J gene TRBJ2-3; 7 nucleotides line up with TRBD2. The CDR3 contains 15 residues. Germline V gene sequence: CDR1 SGDLS, CDR2 YYNGEE. V dropped 1 base and J dropped 2; count of bases not matched to a gene: 4. CDR3: CASSVSLADTDTQYF. The DNA for the CDR3 is TGTGCCAGCAGCGTAAGTCTAGCGGACACAGATACGCAGTATTTT.

J is TRBJ2-7 and V is TRBV9, with 10 bases identical to TRBD1. J was trimmed by 5 bases and V by 2 bases; bases with no gene match: 7. Germline loops: CDR1 SGDLS, CDR2 YYNGEE. This CDR3 is built from 15 residues. In DNA form, the CDR3 reads TGTGCCAGCAGCGTTGCGACAGGGGGCAATGACGAGCAGTACTTC. It encodes CASSVATGGNDEQYF.

This chain uses TRBV5-4 with TRBJ1-1; D might be TRBD1 (5 bases). Germline CDR1 reads SGHNT; CDR2 reads YYREEE (reference sequence). Trimming cost V 4 bases and J 4 bases, with 11 bases left between them. The CDR3 length is 13 residues. In DNA, the CDR3 is TGTGCCAGCAGCCAGGCAGGGTCCACTGAAGCTTTCTTT. The encoded protein is CASSQAGSTEAFF.

The V call is TRBV7-9, the J call TRBJ2-1; tentatively, D is TRBD1 (6 bases). The germline CDR1 and CDR2 sequences are SEHNR and FQNEAQ (reference sequence). This CDR3 spans 16 amino acids. V was trimmed by 1 base and J by 7 bases, leaving 17 bases between them. CDR3 protein: CASSLGGQSLGNEQFF. The CDR3 DNA sequence: TGTGCCAGCAGCTTAGGGGGACAAAGTTTGGGGAATGAGCAGTTCTTC.

The chain has TRBV7-9 and TRBJ1-3; D might be TRBD1 (5 bases). Germline V gene lookup returns CDR1 SEHNR and CDR2 FQNEAQ (reference sequence). V dropped 5 bases and J dropped 2 bases, with 16 bases sitting between them. The CDR3 covers 16 residues. The CDR3 loop reads CASSHPTRDPGNTIYF. CDR3 in DNA: TGTGCCAGCAGCCACCCAACCAGGGATCCTGGAAACACCATATATTTT.

Concerning this clone itself: Other nucleotide sequences from this sample produce the same CDR3. The genes are TRBV7-6 and TRBJ2-5; D is unresolved. The CDR3 totals 13 residues. V was clipped by 2 bases and J by 2 bases, with 6 bases between them. Germline-derived CDR1 and CDR2 are SGHVS and FNYEAQ. This CDR3 reads CASSLRVQETQYF. CDR3 in DNA: TGTGCCAGCAGCTTAAGGGTTCAAGAGACCCAGTACTTC. The complete variable domain, with remaining parts taken from reference TRBV7-6 and TRBJ2-5, reads GAGVSQSPRYKVTKRGQDVALRCDPISGHVSLYWYRQALGQGPEFLTYFNYEAQQDKSGLPNDRFSAERPEGSISTLTIQRTEQRDSAMYRCASSLRVQETQYFGPGTRLLVL.

This rearrangement joins TRBV5-1 to TRBJ2-5, with 11 bases identical to TRBD2. J lost 5 bases, V lost 3 bases, and 6 bases had no gene match. The CDR3 is made up of 15 amino acids. CDR1 SGHRS and CDR2 YFSETQ come from the germline V gene. CDR3 nucleotide sequence: TGCGCCAGCAGCTCAGGACTAGCGGGCTGGGAGACCCAGTACTTC. Its protein is CASSSGLAGWETQYF.

V is TRBV11-2 and J is TRBJ2-2; 8 nucleotides match TRBD2. This CDR3 is built from 15 residues. The germline V gene encodes CDR1 SGHAT and CDR2 FQNNGV. With 0 bases clipped from V and 7 bases from J, the junction kept 4 bases outside the gene matches. CDR3 bases: TGTGCCAGCAGCTTAGAGGCGGGGGGCGGCGGGGAGCTGTTTTTT. It is translated as CASSLEAGGGGELFF.